One TCR beta chain is described in this entry. Per the original methods: Reference gene primers were amplified, and this amplification served to estimate nucleated cell counts. Clones were read by immunoSEQ multiplex PCR, and TCRdb kept only the in-frame ones, dropping some. V and J calls and clone size are those listed in that table; D and trimming were worked out from the DNA. There are just under 350,000 clones in the sample; over 70% occur only once, and around 3% lies in the top ten. This sample is part of a study of blood T cell repertoires in COVID-19. Study at large: The study drew acute and convalescent COVID-19 samples from the United States, Italy and Spain. The cDNA or gDNA used as material had been derived from T cells, B-cell-depleted T cells, or PBMCs.

Looked up from germline, CDR1 is ENHRY and CDR2 is SYGVKD. This CDR3 has 16 residues. Between the trimmed V and J ends, which lost 0 bases and 0 bases, there was a span of 10 bases. J is TRBJ2-3 and V is TRBV10-3; D unresolved. Sequencing was performed on peripheral blood. This receptor was taken from a man aged 25-40 years with active or convalescent COVID-19. CDR3 region: CAISESRKTSTDTQYF. The DNA of the CDR3 is TGTGCCATCAGTGAGTCGAGAAAGACTAGCACAGATACGCAGTATTTT.